This T cell receptor (beta chain) stems from a study of long-term antiretroviral therapy in people with HIV. The overall study: The study's earliest collections predate the 2015 immediate-ART recommendation by about a decade. Study-wide findings and caveats: Dominance of pre-ART expanded clones persisted, fluctuating and often declining after ART. Specimens of blood were obtained during about 2003 to 2018, possibly under older ART regimens.

Treatment locations for all participants with HIV were in the United States. The assay, immunoSEQ v3.0, was run at survey level. Here immunoSEQ multiplex PCR was the method, and the copy in TCRdb shows in-frame clones only, minus some. The sample has roughly 34,000 clones; roughly 83% are singletons. Note on this clone: Its antigen is still unknown.

V was trimmed by 2 bases and J by 4 bases, leaving 11 bases between them. Germline V CDR1 and CDR2: SNHLY, FYNNEI. This CDR3 has 15 residues. The sequences come from unsorted PBMCs, collected 1.9 years after starting antiretroviral therapy. This TCR was recovered from a young man with HIV. V and J are TRBV2 and TRBJ2-2; D uncertain. CDR3 sequence (DNA): TGTGCCAGCAGTGAATTTGAGTCGGCCACCGGGGAGCTGTTTTTT. Residues: CASSEFESATGELFF.